These 27 T cell receptor beta chains share one sample of origin, sequenced in a study of radiation and T cells in renal cell carcinoma. Regarding time point: blood 4 weeks post-SBRT, at nephrectomy. This sample's treatment: 15 Gy SBRT to primary tumor, nephrectomy 4 weeks later. Only in-frame clones appear in the TCRdb table, and some are missing; sequencing was by immunoSEQ multiplex PCR. Among roughly 92,000 clones, 84% were seen once, and the ten largest hold 6% to 9%. The sample in question was blood, obtained from a patient whose treatment included radiotherapy and nephrectomy. These receptors came from a man between 60 and 75 years old with renal cell carcinoma.

The chain links TRBV13 to TRBJ1-3; D perhaps matches TRBD1 (6 bases). Germline values: CDR1 PRHDT, CDR2 FYEKMQ (reference sequence). The CDR3 is 15 amino acids. Deletions cut 9 bases from V and 0 bases from J, with 15 bases between. The CDR3 DNA reads TGTGCCAGTAACCCCGGGACAAGCTCTGGAAACACCATATATTTT. Protein: CASNPGTSSGNTIYF.

The gene calls are TRBV29-1 and TRBJ2-5, with 12 nucleotides matching TRBD1. Germline loops: CDR1 SQVTM, CDR2 ANQGSEA. This CDR3 has 16 amino acids. J gave up 4 bases and V 0 bases, and 6 bases lay outside the gene matches. The CDR3 loop reads CSVEDAGTGGGETQYF. The CDR3 DNA sequence: TGCAGCGTTGAAGACGCCGGGACAGGGGGCGGAGAGACCCAGTACTTC.

The chain links TRBV5-1 to TRBJ2-2; D is possibly TRBD1 or TRBD2 (5 bases each). V was trimmed by 1 base and J by 1 base, leaving 8 bases between them. This CDR3 region has 15 residues. Germline values: CDR1 SGHRS, CDR2 YFSETQ. CDR3 DNA: TGCGCCAGCAGCTTGAATGGGGGGAACACCGGGGAGCTGTTTTTT. Residues: CASSLNGGNTGELFF.

CDR3 nucleotide sequence: TGTGCCAGTAGTATAGCGCGGACTAGCGGGCCTAATGAGCAGTTCTTC. Translating gives CASSIARTSGPNEQFF. The J gene is TRBJ2-1, the V gene TRBV19, with TRBD2 matching over 11 bases. V shed 1 base, J shed 7 bases, and the junction held 6 bases outside the gene matches. The CDR3 length is 16 residues. Germline V gene lookup returns CDR1 LNHDA and CDR2 SQIVND (reference sequence). Full variable domain (outside the CDR3, taken from reference TRBV19 and TRBJ2-1): DGGITQSPKYLFRKEGQNVTLSCEQNLNHDAMYWYRQDPGQGLRLIYYSQIVNDFQKGDIAEGYSVSREKKESFPLTVTSAQKNPTAFYLCASSIARTSGPNEQFFGPGTRLTVL.

The V gene is TRBV5-4, the J gene TRBJ1-1; D is unclear. The V gene lost 2 bases and the J gene lost 5 bases, with 10 bases spanning the gap. The CDR3 runs to 13 residues. Germline CDR1 and CDR2: SGHNT and YYREEE (reference sequence). The CDR3 sequence is CASSFERDTEAFF. The CDR3 bases are TGTGCCAGCAGCTTTGAGAGGGATACTGAAGCTTTCTTT.

This clone has just a few counts. The chain couples TRBV5-1 to TRBJ1-4; D may be TRBD1 (5 bases). There are 15 residues in the CDR3. Trimming removed 4 bases from V and 7 bases from J, with 17 bases in between. CDR1 is SGHRS, CDR2 YFSETQ, per germline. CDR3 coding DNA: TGCGCCAGCAGCCCTCGGGAGGGGCTGGGTGAAAAACTGTTTTTT. Its translation is CASSPREGLGEKLFF.

The chain is built from TRBV27 and TRBJ2-7, with 9 bases aligning to TRBD1. Germline V gives CDR1 MNHEY, CDR2 SMNVEV (reference sequence). With V trimmed by 2 bases and J by 5 bases, 7 bases remained unmatched. CDR3 length: 15 amino acids. The CDR3 DNA is TGTGCCAGCAGTTTACGGGACAGGGTAGGCGACGAGCAGTACTTC. It codes for CASSLRDRVGDEQYF.

There are a few counts of this clone. The V and J genes are TRBV5-1 and TRBJ2-3, with D tentatively TRBD1 (6 bases). Germline lookup yields CDR1 SGHRS and CDR2 YFSETQ. The V end was cut by 0 bases, the J end by 4 bases, with 15 bases between. The CDR3 runs to 16 residues. The CDR3 DNA reads as TGCGCCAGCAGCTTGGACCCAGGGGTGATGGCAGATACGCAGTATTTT. Its translation is CASSLDPGVMADTQYF.

The rearrangement joins TRBV9 to TRBJ2-3; D might be TRBD2 (5 bases). The germline V gene has CDR1 SGDLS and CDR2 YYNGEE. This CDR3 region has 14 residues. With 4 bases removed from V and 0 bases from J, the gap between germline ends came to 9 bases. CDR3 coding DNA: TGTGCCAGCAGCCTTTGGACTAGCACAGATACGCAGTATTTT. This gives the protein CASSLWTSTDTQYF.

The sample holds one count of this clone. This chain connects TRBV28 to TRBJ2-7; D is perhaps TRBD1 (5 bases). CDR1 is MDHEN, CDR2 SYDVKM, per germline. This CDR3 is built from 12 residues. The V gene lost 3 bases and the J gene lost 4 bases, with 7 bases spanning the gap. This CDR3 is CASSFRGYEQYF. DNA for the CDR3: TGTGCCAGCAGTTTTAGGGGATACGAGCAGTACTTC.

V usage is TRBV30 and J usage is TRBJ1-6, with a weak D call TRBD1 (5 bases). V was cut by 1 base and J by 7 bases, with 11 bases left in between. Looked up from germline, CDR1 is GTSNPN and CDR2 is SVGIG (reference sequence). The CDR3 sequence is 14 residues long. The CDR3 DNA follows: TGTGCCTGGAGTGGGGACGGATTAAATTCACCCCTCCACTTT. Its translation: CAWSGDGLNSPLHF. Full variable domain (outside the CDR3, taken from reference TRBV30 and TRBJ1-6): SQTIHQWPATLVQPVGSPLSLECTVEGTSNPNLYWYRQAAGRGLQLLFYSVGIGQISSEVPQNLSASRPQDRQFILSSKKLLLSDSGFYLCAWSGDGLNSPLHFGNGTRLTVT.

The chain joins TRBV7-2 to TRBJ2-1; 9 bases are shared with TRBD2. The CDR3 loop spans 15 amino acids. Germline-derived CDR1 and CDR2 are SGHTA and FQGNSA. The ends lost 1 base at V and 3 bases at J; junction bases unmatched: 1. The CDR3 loop is CASSLDSGSYNEQFF. CDR3 nucleotide sequence: TGTGCCAGCAGCTTAGATAGCGGGAGCTACAATGAGCAGTTCTTC.

This chain connects TRBV7-6 to TRBJ2-3; TRBD2 aligns across 16 bases. The V and J ends lost 4 bases and 0 bases, in that order; junction bases with no gene match: 7. CDR3 length equals 19 residues. Germline loops: CDR1 SGHVS, CDR2 FNYEAQ. CDR3 sequence: CASSWGLAGGTTSTDTQYF. The CDR3 DNA reads TGTGCCAGCAGCTGGGGACTAGCGGGAGGGACTACTAGCACAGATACGCAGTATTTT.

V and J are TRBV7-2 and TRBJ1-2; TRBD1 matches at 9 bases. The germline V gene has CDR1 SGHTA and CDR2 FQGNSA. J was trimmed by 5 bases and V by 4 bases; bases with no gene match: 8. The CDR3 consists of 15 residues. The CDR3 DNA is TGTGCCAGCAGCTCTAAGACAGGGGGGCGGTATGGCTACACCTTC. Encoded protein: CASSSKTGGRYGYTF.

V usage is TRBV5-4 and J usage is TRBJ2-2, with unresolved D. Germline loops: CDR1 SGHNT, CDR2 YYREEE (reference sequence). V was shortened by 2 bases and J by 0 bases, with 8 bases between the two germline ends. CDR3 length: 15 residues. The CDR3 reads CASSFPDSNTGELFF. CDR3 coding DNA: TGTGCCAGCAGCTTCCCCGACTCGAACACCGGGGAGCTGTTTTTT.

V and J are TRBV7-2 and TRBJ2-7, with D maybe TRBD2 (6 bases). Germline CDR1 is SGHTA and CDR2 is FQGNSA. V lost 3 bases and J 5 bases, leaving 17 bases between the germline ends. The CDR3 has 15 residues. This CDR3 is CASSFDVREVNEQYF. As DNA, the CDR3 is TGTGCCAGCAGCTTTGACGTCAGGGAGGTAAACGAGCAGTACTTC. The variable domain in full, completed from reference TRBV7-2 and TRBJ2-7, reads GAGVSQSPSNKVTEKGKDVELRCDPISGHTALYWYRQSLGQGLEFLIYFQGNSAPDKSGLPSDRFSAERTGGSVSTLTIQRTQQEDSAVYLCASSFDVREVNEQYFGPGTRLTVT.

The chain couples TRBV5-1 to TRBJ2-2; no clear D gene. The CDR3 totals 13 residues. V lost 6 bases and J 0 bases, leaving 6 bases between the germline ends. The germline CDR1 and CDR2 sequences are SGHRS and YFSETQ. CDR3 bases: TGCGCCAGCAACATGGCGAACACCGGGGAGCTGTTTTTT. This sequence encodes CASNMANTGELFF.

CDR3 amino acids: CASRGTSGNTGELFF. In DNA, the CDR3 is TGTGCCAGCAGGGGAACTAGCGGGAACACCGGGGAGCTGTTTTTT. The chain has TRBV27 and TRBJ2-2; 8 bases map to TRBD2. The V gene end was trimmed by 6 bases and the J gene end by 1 base; junction bases not matched to a gene: 4. The CDR3 has 15 residues. The V gene's germline CDR1 is MNHEY and CDR2 SMNVEV (reference sequence).

The V and J genes are TRBV12-5 and TRBJ2-1; D is ambiguous. Trimming removed 3 bases from V and 4 bases from J, with 7 bases in between. The CDR3 covers 13 residues. CDR1 is LGHNT, CDR2 FRNRAP, per germline. The CDR3 coding sequence is TGTGCTAGTGGTTTAGCTTCTTACAATGAGCAGTTCTTC. It yields the protein CASGLASYNEQFF.

V and J are TRBV19 and TRBJ2-1, with TRBD1 identical over 8 bases. The CDR3 covers 11 residues. Losses at the gene ends were 8 bases for V and 9 bases for J; bases not matched to a gene: 3. Germline V lookup: CDR1 LNHDA, CDR2 SQIVND (reference sequence). CDR3 residues: CASWTGFEQFF. The CDR3 DNA is TGTGCCAGTTGGACAGGGTTTGAGCAGTTCTTC. The variable domain in full, with the rest retrieved from reference TRBV19 and TRBJ2-1, is DGGITQSPKYLFRKEGQNVTLSCEQNLNHDAMYWYRQDPGQGLRLIYYSQIVNDFQKGDIAEGYSVSREKKESFPLTVTSAQKNPTAFYLCASWTGFEQFFGPGTRLTVL.

The chain is built from TRBV28 and TRBJ2-2; D gene uncertain. Trimming left V 5 bases short and J 7 bases short, with 11 bases between. From germline, CDR1 is MDHEN and CDR2 SYDVKM. The CDR3 is 13 residues long. The DNA of the CDR3 is TGTGCCAGCAGTCTCTCCGGTATCGGGGAGCTGTTTTTT. Its protein product is CASSLSGIGELFF.

Only a few counts were recorded for this clone. The genes are TRBV2 and TRBJ2-5; TRBD1 is a possible D gene (5 bases). This CDR3 has 13 amino acids. Germline CDR1 SNHLY, CDR2 FYNNEI. Deletions cut 6 bases from V and 5 bases from J, with 13 bases between. The CDR3 sequence is CASRGARRETQYF. The CDR3 coding sequence is TGTGCCAGCAGAGGGGCCAGGCGGGAGACCCAGTACTTC. Full variable domain (remainder filled in from reference TRBV2 and TRBJ2-5): EPEVTQTPSHQVTQMGQEVILRCVPISNHLYFYWYRQILGQKVEFLVSFYNNEISEKSEIFDDQFSVERPDGSNFTLKIRSTKLEDSAMYFCASRGARRETQYFGPGTRLLVL.

This clone was counted once. V usage is TRBV7-2 and J usage is TRBJ2-7; TRBD1 matches at 9 bases. Germline CDR1 reads SGHTA; CDR2 reads FQGNSA. J gave up 4 bases and V 7 bases, and 5 bases lay outside the gene matches. The CDR3 sequence is 13 residues long. The CDR3 region is CASILDRGYEQYF. The CDR3, as DNA: TGTGCCAGCATCCTAGACAGGGGGTACGAGCAGTACTTC.

This clone came up once. The rearrangement uses TRBV4-2 and TRBJ2-3, with 7 bases fitting TRBD2. CDR3 length equals 16 residues. V shed 4 bases, J shed 0 bases, and the junction held 7 bases outside the gene matches. Per the germline V gene, CDR1 is LGHNA and CDR2 is YNFKEQ. The CDR3 DNA reads as TGTGCCAGCAGCCGAGGGACTACAACTAGCACAGATACGCAGTATTTT. Translated: CASSRGTTTSTDTQYF.

The chain couples TRBV7-8 to TRBJ2-1; 7 bases match TRBD1. The V gene's germline CDR1 is SGHVS and CDR2 FQNEAQ. This CDR3 has 15 residues. V lost 2 bases to trimming and J lost 6 bases; unmatched junction nucleotides: 7. The CDR3 reads CASSLLGGRPNEQFF. The CDR3 region has the DNA TGTGCCAGCAGCTTACTAGGGGGCCGCCCCAATGAGCAGTTCTTC.

The chain links TRBV18 to TRBJ2-7; 9 bases match TRBD1. Germline values: CDR1 KGHSH, CDR2 LQKENI. The V gene end was trimmed by 2 bases and the J gene end by 4 bases; junction bases not matched to a gene: 3. This CDR3 comprises 14 residues. The CDR3 sequence: CASSPTGGRYEQYF. The CDR3 DNA reads TGTGCCAGCTCACCAACAGGGGGCCGGTACGAGCAGTACTTC.

There are many counts of this clone. The gene calls are TRBV5-1 and TRBJ2-5; 7 bases align to TRBD2. The germline V gene has CDR1 SGHRS and CDR2 YFSETQ. The trim removed 3 bases at V and 1 base at J, leaving 6 bases unmatched. This CDR3 has 15 residues. The CDR3 region is CASSSLGTTQETQYF. In DNA, the CDR3 is TGCGCCAGCAGCTCCCTAGGGACTACCCAAGAGACCCAGTACTTC.